The clone carrying this T cell receptor (beta chain) was observed a few times. The antigen remains unidentified. This sample is part of a study of breast tumors, draining lymph nodes, adjacent tissues. General observations from the study: Tumor T cell lymph node origin was a supported hypothesis, not proven. Compared with lymph nodes, tumors were less diverse; compared with nontumor tissue, more.

CDR1 is KGHSH and CDR2 is LQKENI in the germline V gene. V lost 3 bases, J lost 4 bases, and 16 bases lay in between. This CDR3 contains 16 residues. The lymph nodes were axillary draining lymph nodes from breast cancer patients. TCRdb recomputed calls from the multiplex PCR reads with MiXCR, one row per CDR3 protein. Among 200,000 to 250,000 distinct CDR3 sequences listed, approximately 36% were seen once. The sequencing sample was made of axillary lymph node tissue. This chain connects TRBV18 to TRBJ2-1; D is unresolved. This TCR was recovered from a female donor with breast cancer. Some clones in this sample may be carry-over from other donors' samples. The CDR3 nucleotides read TGTGCCAGCTCACCCAAACAAAGGGCAGATTACAATGAGCAGTTCTTC. This sequence encodes CASSPKQRADYNEQFF.